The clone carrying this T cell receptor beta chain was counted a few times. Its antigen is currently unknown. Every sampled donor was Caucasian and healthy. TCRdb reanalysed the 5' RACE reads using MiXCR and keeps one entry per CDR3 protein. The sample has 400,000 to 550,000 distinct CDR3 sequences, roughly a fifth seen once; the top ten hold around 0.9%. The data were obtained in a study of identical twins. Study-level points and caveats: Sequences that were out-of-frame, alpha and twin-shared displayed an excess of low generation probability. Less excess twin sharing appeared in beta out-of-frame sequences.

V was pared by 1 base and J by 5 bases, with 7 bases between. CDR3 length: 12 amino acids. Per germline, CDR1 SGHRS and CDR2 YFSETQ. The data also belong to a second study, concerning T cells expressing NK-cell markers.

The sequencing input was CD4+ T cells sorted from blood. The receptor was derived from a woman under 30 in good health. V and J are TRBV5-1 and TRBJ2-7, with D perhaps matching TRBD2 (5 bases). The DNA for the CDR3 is TGCGCCAGCAGCTTGATGAGGGACGAGCAGTACTTC. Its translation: CASSLMRDEQYF. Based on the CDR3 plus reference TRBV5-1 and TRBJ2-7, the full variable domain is KAGVTQTPRYLIKTRGQQVTLSCSPISGHRSVSWYQQTPGQGLQFLFEYFSETQRNKGNFPGRFSGRQFSNSRSEMNVSTLELGDSALYLCASSLMRDEQYFGPGTRLTVT.